The rows below give T cell receptor beta chains drawn from one sample of a study of blood T cell repertoires in COVID-19. TCRdb's table, derived via immunoSEQ multiplex PCR, lists solely in-frame clones and lacks some. The sample has 350,000 to 500,000 clones, 70% to 90% seen once; the top ten hold approximately 1.5%. The sequenced material came from PBMCs or T cells enriched from blood (not recorded which). The receptors stem from a woman younger than 35 who had been exposed to COVID-19. CDR3s leave out the opening cysteine and the closing phenylalanine or tryptophan. The D gene is left open where the match is weak.

V: TRBV5-1
D: TRBD1
J: TRBJ2-7
CDR3: ASSFRDRDFFPSYEQY

V: TRBV15
D: TRBD1
J: TRBJ2-3
CDR3: ATSRPRQGLGTDTQY

V: TRBV12-3/TRBV12-4
D: -
J: TRBJ1-2
CDR3: ASSLGGGYT

V: TRBV2
D: -
J: TRBJ1-4
CDR3: ATQTAGNEKLF

V: TRBV15
D: TRBD2
J: TRBJ2-1
CDR3: ATSRDGGGGRINEQF

V: TRBV7-9
D: TRBD1
J: TRBJ2-7
CDR3: ASSAGTGHYEQY

V: TRBV14
D: -
J: TRBJ1-4
CDR3: ASSPGTASLKLF

V: TRBV7-3
D: -
J: TRBJ1-5
CDR3: ASSLDSGNQPQH

V: TRBV7-3
D: -
J: TRBJ1-2
CDR3: ASSSDRNGYT

V: TRBV7-2
D: -
J: TRBJ2-7
CDR3: ASSLVQLYEQY

V: TRBV3-1/TRBV3-2
D: -
J: TRBJ1-2
CDR3: ASSHGFQLLQSYNYGYT

V: TRBV7-8
D: -
J: TRBJ1-5
CDR3: ASSLGQAIQPQH

V: TRBV2
D: -
J: TRBJ1-2
CDR3: ASRAPDSHYGYT

V: TRBV19
D: -
J: TRBJ1-5
CDR3: ASSISGGDQPQH

V: TRBV4-1
D: TRBD1
J: TRBJ1-6
CDR3: ASSQGRDSSNSPLH

V: TRBV13
D: -
J: TRBJ2-1
CDR3: ASSFAGEDNEQF

V: TRBV9
D: -
J: TRBJ1-2
CDR3: ASSVGITGISYGYT

V: TRBV5-1
D: -
J: TRBJ1-2
CDR3: ASSLASGANYGYT

V: TRBV19
D: TRBD1
J: TRBJ2-7
CDR3: ASSARTGDEQY

V: TRBV5-1
D: -
J: TRBJ1-4
CDR3: ASSPAGAGLNEKLF

V: TRBV6-5
D: TRBD1
J: TRBJ1-5
CDR3: ASTPGDSNQPQH

V: TRBV28
D: TRBD1
J: TRBJ1-4
CDR3: ASSYTGGGEKLF

V: TRBV9
D: -
J: TRBJ1-2
CDR3: ASSPRGSHGYT

V: TRBV10-3
D: -
J: TRBJ1-4
CDR3: AISDTAFNEKLF

V: TRBV19
D: TRBD2
J: TRBJ2-5
CDR3: ASSQRTSEETQY

V: TRBV10-3
D: TRBD1
J: TRBJ1-6
CDR3: AIRRDRNNSPLH

V: TRBV19
D: TRBD1
J: TRBJ2-7
CDR3: ASGDRGYEQY

V: TRBV28
D: TRBD2
J: TRBJ2-1
CDR3: ASNLGTRNNEQF

V: TRBV28
D: -
J: TRBJ1-6
CDR3: ASSPGQVWTPLH

V: TRBV3-1/TRBV3-2
D: -
J: TRBJ1-6
CDR3: ASSQDGGLASPLH

V: TRBV3-1/TRBV3-2
D: -
J: TRBJ1-4
CDR3: ASSDRRINEKLF

V: TRBV5-1
D: -
J: TRBJ2-1
CDR3: ASSSYPFEANNEQF

V: TRBV2
D: TRBD2
J: TRBJ2-1
CDR3: ASSVGTSGSPQF

V: TRBV28
D: -
J: TRBJ1-4
CDR3: ASSFRDEEKLF

V: TRBV19
D: TRBD1
J: TRBJ2-7
CDR3: ASSKYPGQGWDYEQY

V: TRBV6-2/TRBV6-3
D: -
J: TRBJ2-7
CDR3: ASSYSSGSYEQY

V: TRBV9
D: -
J: TRBJ2-1
CDR3: ASSESRDHLSSYNEQF

V: TRBV28
D: -
J: TRBJ1-4
CDR3: ASSPSPILTGPNEKLF

V: TRBV12-3/TRBV12-4
D: -
J: TRBJ1-3
CDR3: VSSAQNTIY

V: TRBV4-1
D: TRBD1
J: TRBJ1-4
CDR3: ASSQLQGISEKLF

V: TRBV11-2
D: -
J: TRBJ2-7
CDR3: ASSPPELVRGYEQY

V: TRBV6-1
D: -
J: TRBJ1-1
CDR3: ASSDLVGFTEAF